This entry concerns a single T cell receptor beta chain. It has no known antigen specificity. From cysteine to phenylalanine, the CDR3 is 15 amino acids long. Only the protein sequence is given. The sequencer was an Illumina HiSeq 2000. TCR beta cDNA libraries were made by 5'RACE template switching that added a universal primer site and unique molecular identifiers. cDNA synthesis was primed from the TCR beta constant segment and was followed by two successive PCR amplification steps. Regarding the original processing steps: MIGEC was used to demultiplex reads and group reads by UMI, and MiTCR was used to assemble and quantify clonotypes. To exclude erroneous sequences, only TCR cDNA sequences supported by at least two reads were retained. The tcR package was used for downstream repertoire analysis, and clonotypes were matched between fractions using CDR3 nucleotide sequence together with V segment. Antigen specificity was annotated against VDJdb with VDJmatch, allowing one amino acid substitution in CDR3. TCRdb reanalyzed the reads, keeping one entry per CDR3 protein sequence and omitting DNA. V and J calls and clone size were set by TCRdb, not the authors. For this sample, the table gives about 430,000 distinct CDR3 sequences. The leading ten clones occupy roughly 1.4% of the sample.

The data were taken from a study of T cells expressing NK-cell markers (dated by TCRdb to the early 2020s). For the study in its entirety: In sorted CD3+CD56+NKG2C+, CD3+CD56+NKG2C- and CD3+CD56-NKG2C+ T-cell subsets from about 8 donors, TCR beta-chain repertoires were profiled. Among the eight sequenced donors, only one was HCMV-seronegative, while the other seven were HCMV-seropositive. The study sequenced eight donors, all healthy volunteers chosen at random: three men and five women. Illumina HiSeq 2000/2500, MiSeq or NextSeq was used to sequence libraries as 2 x 150 bp reads.

To determine HCMV serostatus, a commercial ELISA kit was used to detect HCMV-specific IgG in serum. Ficoll density gradient centrifugation was used to isolate peripheral blood mononuclear cells from blood. Broader findings and caveats from the paper: In over five donors, the dominant CD3+CD56+NKG2C+ clonotypes were among the top 10 CD8+ clonotypes and accounted for about 1.0-7.0% of CD8+ T cells. Those dominant clonotypes were again the most abundant among CD3+CD56-NKG2C+ cells in four donors, at about 25-60.1%. It remained unclear whether the expanded NKG2C-expressing T cell clones were specific for HCMV antigens.

The sequencing sample was made of blood T cells: a sorted CD56 or NKG2C T cell subset, CD4+ or CD8+ T cells, or bulk PBMC T cells (not recorded which). This chain joins TRBV21-1 to TRBJ2-3; there is no DNA to check the TCRdb D call of TRBD2. TRBV21-1 corresponds to a pseudogene. This receptor was obtained from a woman aged 45-59 years in good health. Donor details come from another sample of the same person, matched by shared clones. The CDR3 region has the sequence CASSKGEGTTDTQYF.